The 18 T cell receptor beta chains listed next were all sequenced from one sample in a study of blood T cell repertoires in COVID-19. This table comes from immunoSEQ multiplex PCR, and its TCRdb copy is limited to in-frame clones, with some not included. The sample consists of around 50,000 clones, about 84% of them appearing once. Material: peripheral blood. Every receptor here comes from a human donor in a cohort sampled during active COVID-19.

The V and J genes are TRBV7-2 and TRBJ1-1; TRBD1 might be the D (6 bases). The CDR3 runs 15 residues. Germline CDR1 SGHTA, CDR2 FQGNSA. Trimming left V 0 bases short and J 5 bases short, with 13 bases between. CDR3 sequence: CASSLAGQFNTEAFF. The CDR3 DNA follows: TGTGCCAGCAGCTTAGCCGGACAGTTTAATACTGAAGCTTTCTTT.

Turning to this clone: Other DNA sequences from this sample encode an identical CDR3 as well. The genes are TRBV18 and TRBJ1-5; 7 nucleotides agree with TRBD1. Germline CDR1 KGHSH, CDR2 LQKENI. Unmatched junction bases numbered 0, after V lost 3 bases and J lost 4 bases. There are 13 residues in the CDR3. The CDR3 is CASSPDRNQPQHF. The CDR3 DNA is TGTGCCAGCTCACCGGACAGGAATCAGCCCCAGCATTTT.

V gene TRBV25-1 combines with J gene TRBJ1-2, with D possibly being TRBD1 (6 bases). The V gene's germline CDR1 is MGHDK and CDR2 SYGVNS. The CDR3 contains 14 residues. V dropped 8 bases and J dropped 8 bases, with 21 bases sitting between them. As DNA, the CDR3 is TGTGCCAGCCGGGGAGAACAGGGACGATGGGGCTACACCTTC. Translated, it gives CASRGEQGRWGYTF.

The V and J genes are TRBV6-5 and TRBJ2-3, with D possibly being TRBD2 (7 bases). CDR3 size: 14 residues. Germline CDR1 and CDR2: MNHEY and SVGAGI. V lost 7 bases and J 2 bases, leaving 13 bases between the germline ends. The CDR3 DNA reads as TGTGCCAGCATGTGGGGGGGGGCCACAGATACGCAGTATTTT. The encoded protein is CASMWGGATDTQYF.

CDR3 amino acids: CASSLTTATNEQYF. The CDR3 DNA is TGTGCCAGCAGCCTAACGACAGCAACGAACGAGCAGTACTTC. The chain combines TRBV21-1 with TRBJ2-7; TRBD1, as called in the table, went unchecked against the DNA. TRBV21-1 is a documented pseudogene. The CDR3 is made up of 14 amino acids.

This rearrangement joins TRBV7-2 to TRBJ2-7; 9 bases are a match to TRBD2. Trimming cost V 6 bases and J 4 bases; bases outside gene matches: 4. The CDR3 length is 13 residues. Germline-derived CDR1 and CDR2 are SGHTA and FQGNSA. Written as DNA, the CDR3 is TGTGCCAGCAGGGCGGGAGGGCAATACGAGCAGTACTTC. It specifies CASRAGGQYEQYF.

The chain links TRBV19 to TRBJ1-1, with D possibly being TRBD1 (6 bases). CDR1 and CDR2 (germline): LNHDA, SQIVND (reference sequence). This CDR3 is 13 amino acids long. V was shortened by 8 bases and J by 1 base, with 11 bases between the two germline ends. The CDR3 coding sequence is TGTGCCAGTGAGGCAGGGGAGAACACTGAAGCTTTCTTT. Its translation: CASEAGENTEAFF.

This rearrangement joins TRBV25-1 to TRBJ2-2, with D maybe TRBD1 (5 bases). The CDR3 is 15 residues long. Trimming pared 5 bases from V and 4 bases from J, leaving 14 bases between. Germline values: CDR1 MGHDK, CDR2 SYGVNS. This CDR3 is CASSSHDRVTGELFF. Written as DNA, the CDR3 is TGTGCCAGCAGTTCCCACGACAGAGTCACCGGGGAGCTGTTTTTT.

The rearrangement uses TRBV2 and TRBJ1-1; 7 nucleotides line up with TRBD1. Germline CDR1 SNHLY, CDR2 FYNNEI. This CDR3 spans 16 amino acids. Trimming removed 6 bases from V and 2 bases from J; junction bases left unmatched: 12. This chain's CDR3 is CASRREGQRQNTEAFF. DNA for the CDR3: TGTGCCAGCAGAAGAGAGGGACAGAGGCAAAACACTGAAGCTTTCTTT.

The chain carries TRBV20-1 and TRBJ2-5; 10 bases are shared with TRBD2. CDR1 and CDR2 (germline): DFQATT, SNEGSKA (reference sequence). V lost 3 bases and J lost 4; bases outside the gene matches: 5. The CDR3 contains 14 residues. Here the CDR3 DNA reads TGCAGTGCTAGTCGGCTAGCGGGAGTAGAGACCCAGTACTTC. As protein: CSASRLAGVETQYF.

The V and J genes are TRBV2 and TRBJ1-3; D is unclear. Trimming removed 3 bases from V and 4 bases from J, with 10 bases in between. The germline V gene encodes CDR1 SNHLY and CDR2 FYNNEI. This CDR3 comprises 14 residues. The CDR3 reads CASSDAGNGNTIYF. For the CDR3, the DNA is TGTGCCAGCAGTGATGCGGGGAACGGAAACACCATATATTTT. The full variable domain, completed using reference TRBV2 and TRBJ1-3, is EPEVTQTPSHQVTQMGQEVILRCVPISNHLYFYWYRQILGQKVEFLVSFYNNEISEKSEIFDDQFSVERPDGSNFTLKIRSTKLEDSAMYFCASSDAGNGNTIYFGEGSWLTVV.

This chain links TRBV12-3 or TRBV12-4 with TRBJ1-2, with a tentative D call TRBD1 (6 bases). V was pared by 7 bases and J by 3 bases, with 12 bases between. This CDR3 is 13 amino acids long. CDR3 DNA: TGTGCCAGCAAAGTACAGGGAGACTATGGCTACACCTTC. This codes for CASKVQGDYGYTF.

This chain links TRBV5-1 with TRBJ2-1, with D maybe TRBD1 (6 bases). The CDR3 sequence is 13 residues long. Trimming took off 4 bases at V and 6 bases at J, with 11 bases between the two ends. Per the germline V gene, CDR1 is SGHRS and CDR2 is YFSETQ. CDR3: CASSKQGSNEQFF. The CDR3 DNA follows: TGCGCCAGCAGCAAACAGGGTAGCAATGAGCAGTTCTTC.

Here the CDR3 reads CASRRVGSTNEKLFF. Written as DNA, the CDR3 is TGTGCCAGCAGGAGAGTGGGCTCGACTAATGAAAAACTGTTTTTT. The chain is built from TRBV2 and TRBJ1-4, with D hard to call. CDR1 SNHLY and CDR2 FYNNEI come from the germline V gene. The CDR3 length is 15 residues. Between the trimmed V and J ends, which lost 6 bases and 2 bases, there was a span of 13 bases.

The V call is TRBV19, the J call TRBJ2-1; 10 bases fit TRBD2. CDR1 LNHDA and CDR2 SQIVND come from the germline V gene (reference sequence). This CDR3 contains 17 residues. J gave up 4 bases and V 5 bases, and 11 bases lay outside the gene matches. The CDR3 is CASSGPGSSGGYNEQFF. The CDR3 region has the DNA TGTGCCAGTAGTGGCCCCGGGTCTAGCGGGGGTTACAATGAGCAGTTCTTC.

This chain joins TRBV7-9 and TRBJ1-2, with D possibly being TRBD1 (6 bases). The CDR3 sequence is 13 residues long. Trimming removed 5 bases at V and 6 bases at J, with 13 bases between. CDR1 is SEHNR, CDR2 FQNEAQ, per germline (reference sequence). CDR3 nucleotides: TGTGCCAGCAGCGCGGGGGCCCCGAATGGCTACACCTTC. This encodes CASSAGAPNGYTF.

The rearrangement links TRBV5-1 to TRBJ2-7; TRBD1 matches at 8 bases. Per germline, CDR1 SGHRS and CDR2 YFSETQ. J was trimmed by 3 bases and V by 4 bases; bases with no gene match: 3. This CDR3 has 13 amino acids. This CDR3 reads CASSLDRVYEQYF. The CDR3 nucleotides read TGCGCCAGCAGCCTGGACAGGGTCTACGAGCAGTACTTC.

The chain recombines TRBV6-5 with TRBJ2-5, with 8 bases that match TRBD1. Germline V CDR1 and CDR2: MNHEY, SVGAGI. The trim removed 2 bases at V and 5 bases at J, leaving 7 bases unmatched. The CDR3 loop spans 15 amino acids. The CDR3: CASSYQGQGEETQYF. CDR3 DNA sequence: TGTGCCAGCAGTTACCAAGGACAGGGTGAGGAGACCCAGTACTTC.